One sample yielded the 26 T cell receptor beta chains listed below, sequenced in a study of cytomegalovirus exposure and HLA in healthy donors. It was with 60 Vbeta and 13 Jbeta primers that the PCR ran. The method was immunoSEQ multiplex PCR; TCRdb's version includes in-frame clones alone and lacks a portion of them. The sample contains roughly 240,000 clones, approximately 85% of which appear only once. Source material: PBMCs. Every receptor here comes from a girl aged 2-9 years in good health and CMV-seronegative.

This clone has a count of ten or more. The chain has TRBV27 and TRBJ1-1, with D tentatively TRBD1 (6 bases). The CDR3 is made up of 15 amino acids. Deletions cut 3 bases from V and 4 bases from J, with 15 bases between. The germline V gene encodes CDR1 MNHEY and CDR2 SMNVEV (reference sequence). CDR3 loop: CASSFGQTVGTEAFF. CDR3 sequence (DNA): TGTGCCAGCAGTTTCGGACAGACTGTTGGCACTGAAGCTTTCTTT.

V gene TRBV2 combines with J gene TRBJ1-5, with D unresolved. CDR3 size: 14 residues. Deletions cut 0 bases from V and 5 bases from J, with 8 bases between. The germline CDR1 and CDR2 sequences are SNHLY and FYNNEI. CDR3 protein: CASSEARTYQPQHF. The CDR3 DNA reads as TGTGCCAGCAGTGAAGCGAGGACTTATCAGCCCCAGCATTTT.

The CDR3 nucleotides read TGTGCCAGCAGCTTAGGGGGCAGTGAAAAACTGTTTTTT. Its translation is CASSLGGSEKLFF. This sequence joins TRBV7-9 and TRBJ1-4; D is possibly TRBD1 (5 bases). CDR1 is SEHNR and CDR2 is FQNEAQ in the germline V gene (reference sequence). The CDR3 is made up of 13 amino acids. Trimming stripped 1 base from V and 7 bases from J, with 7 bases between.

This rearrangement joins TRBV6-6 to TRBJ2-7; possible D gene TRBD1, 5 bases. The length of the CDR3 is 13 residues. The V and J ends lost 7 bases and 0 bases respectively, with 10 bases between them. The germline gives CDR1 MNHNY, CDR2 SVGAGI (reference sequence). The CDR3 loop is CASKRQGSYEQYF. The CDR3 DNA reads as TGTGCCAGCAAGAGGCAGGGCTCCTACGAGCAGTACTTC.

The chain recombines TRBV6-4 with TRBJ2-7; 7 bases agree with TRBD2. V shed 0 bases and J 3 bases; nucleotides not matched to a gene: 8. Per germline, CDR1 MRHNA and CDR2 SNTAGT. CDR3 length: 16 amino acids. DNA for the CDR3: TGTGCCAGCAGTGACTCCCTTCTACTAGCGCTCTACGAGCAGTACTTC. As protein: CASSDSLLLALYEQYF.

The chain joins TRBV11-3 to TRBJ2-3; 7 bases agree with TRBD2. Germline V gives CDR1 SGHNT, CDR2 YENEEA. This CDR3 region has 18 residues. V lost 1 base to trimming and J lost 2 bases; unmatched junction nucleotides: 12. The CDR3 DNA is TGTGCCAGCAGCTTAGGGCGCCGTCGTGCGGGAGTCACAGATACGCAGTATTTT. It codes for CASSLGRRRAGVTDTQYF.

In its sample, this clone was seen once. J is TRBJ1-6 and V is TRBV2, with 7 bases lining up with TRBD1. Germline assignment: CDR1 SNHLY and CDR2 FYNNEI. The CDR3 is 16 residues long. The trim removed 4 bases at V and 5 bases at J, leaving 8 bases unmatched. The CDR3 nucleotides read TGTGCCAGCAGTGTCGGAGGGGGCAGGAATAATTCACCCCTCCACTTT. Protein: CASSVGGGRNNSPLHF.

The sample holds a few counts of this clone. This rearrangement joins TRBV7-7 to TRBJ2-1; no definite D call. The germline V gene encodes CDR1 SSHAT and CDR2 FNYEAQ (reference sequence). The CDR3 extends over 13 amino acids. Trimming removed 1 base at V and 6 bases at J, with 7 bases between. The CDR3 region has the DNA TGTGCCAGCAGCTTAGTGGCTAGCAATGAGCAGTTCTTC. Amino acid sequence: CASSLVASNEQFF.

This clone was observed a handful of times. The rearrangement links TRBV4-1 to TRBJ2-7; possible D gene TRBD1, 5 bases. There are 15 residues in the CDR3. With 3 bases removed from V and 3 bases from J, the gap between germline ends came to 15 bases. The germline gives CDR1 MGHRA, CDR2 YSYEKL. CDR3 sequence (DNA): TGCGCCAGCAGCCAGAAGGGGCAGACCAACTACGAGCAGTACTTC. Translating it yields CASSQKGQTNYEQYF.

This chain links TRBV5-1 with TRBJ2-7; 7 positions agree with TRBD1. The V gene end was trimmed by 6 bases and the J gene end by 0 bases; junction bases not matched to a gene: 15. The CDR3 sequence is 17 residues long. Looked up from germline, CDR1 is SGHRS and CDR2 is YFSETQ. As DNA, the CDR3 is TGCGCCAGCAAGGTGACAGGGTCGCCCATGAGCTCCTACGAGCAGTACTTC. Protein sequence: CASKVTGSPMSSYEQYF.

This chain links TRBV2 with TRBJ2-4; 8 nucleotides line up with TRBD1. Germline assignment: CDR1 SNHLY and CDR2 FYNNEI. The CDR3 covers 15 residues. V trimming: 3 bases; J trimming: 0 bases; junction bases outside the gene matches: 1. CDR3 protein: CASSDDRGAKNIQYF. The CDR3 DNA is TGTGCCAGCAGTGACGACAGGGGAGCCAAAAACATTCAGTACTTC.

The J gene is TRBJ1-6, the V gene TRBV6-1; 8 bases align to TRBD1. The V gene's germline CDR1 is MNHNS and CDR2 SASEGT. The V gene end was trimmed by 1 base and the J gene end by 8 bases; junction bases not matched to a gene: 4. This CDR3 spans 15 amino acids. CDR3 residues: CASSEVWTGYSPLHF. The CDR3 DNA follows: TGTGCCAGCAGTGAAGTTTGGACAGGGTATTCACCCCTCCACTTT.

This clone was picked up one time. The chain links TRBV14 to TRBJ1-2; 7 bases match TRBD1. V shed 4 bases, J shed 2 bases, and the junction held 1 base outside the gene matches. The CDR3 covers 13 residues. CDR1 is SGHDN, CDR2 FVKESK, per germline. CDR3 sequence (DNA): TGTGCCAGCAGCCGGGGACAGAACTATGGCTACACCTTC. This sequence encodes CASSRGQNYGYTF.

V gene TRBV28 combines with J gene TRBJ1-2, with TRBD1 matching over 7 bases. After removal of 7 bases from V and 6 bases from J, the junction contained 14 bases not matched to a gene. Germline loops: CDR1 MDHEN, CDR2 SYDVKM. This CDR3 is built from 15 residues. The CDR3 DNA reads as TGTGCCAGCACTCTAGATGGGACAGCGTCCCATGGCTACACCTTC. Translating gives CASTLDGTASHGYTF.

This rearrangement joins TRBV30 to TRBJ1-5; 9 bases map to TRBD1. This CDR3 contains 14 residues. The V gene end was trimmed by 1 base and the J gene end by 2 bases; junction bases not matched to a gene: 0. From germline, CDR1 is GTSNPN and CDR2 SVGIG (reference sequence). As DNA, the CDR3 is TGTGCCTGGAGTGGGACAGGGGGCAATCAGCCCCAGCATTTT. Its translation: CAWSGTGGNQPQHF.

The rearrangement uses TRBV11-2 and TRBJ2-3; 9 nucleotides agree with TRBD2. CDR1 is SGHAT and CDR2 is FQNNGV in the germline V gene. The J segment lost 4 bases and the V segment lost 5 bases, leaving 10 bases of the junction unmatched. CDR3 size: 16 residues. The CDR3 reads CASSHGTSLKPDTQYF. CDR3 DNA: TGTGCCAGCAGCCACGGGACTAGCCTAAAGCCAGATACGCAGTATTTT. Looking up the rest from reference TRBV11-2 and TRBJ2-3 gives the full variable domain: EAGVAQSPRYKIIEKRQSVAFWCNPISGHATLYWYQQILGQGPKLLIQFQNNGVVDDSQLPKDRFSAERLKGVDSTLKIQPAKLEDSAVYLCASSHGTSLKPDTQYFGPGTRLTVL.

The chain carries TRBV7-7 and TRBJ2-2; TRBD2 agrees at 10 bases. After removal of 5 bases from V and 6 bases from J, the junction contained 0 bases not matched to a gene. The length of the CDR3 is 13 residues. CDR1 and CDR2 (germline): SSHAT, FNYEAQ (reference sequence). As DNA, the CDR3 is TGTGCCAGCAGCAGCGGGAGGGCCGGGGAGCTGTTTTTT. Translated, it gives CASSSGRAGELFF. Full variable domain (rest looked up from reference TRBV7-7 and TRBJ2-2): GAGVSQSPRYKVTKRGQDVTLRCDPISSHATLYWYQQALGQGPEFLTYFNYEAQPDKSGLPSDRFSAERPEGSISTLTIQRTEQRDSAMYRCASSSGRAGELFFGEGSRLTVL.

As concerns this clone: Sequence at one end of the junction differs from germline and may be a read error. The chain couples TRBV7-9 to TRBJ2-5; 14 nucleotides align to TRBD2. The CDR3 sequence is 19 residues long. Per the germline V gene, CDR1 is SEHNR and CDR2 is FQNEAQ (reference sequence). The CDR3 here is CSSSLRGTSGSLYQETQYF. CDR3 nucleotides: TGTTCCAGCAGCTTACGTGGGACTAGCGGGAGTCTTTACCAAGAGACCCAGTACTTC.

This chain links TRBV13 with TRBJ2-1, with a possible D match to TRBD1 (6 bases). CDR1 is PRHDT and CDR2 is FYEKMQ in the germline V gene (reference sequence). CDR3 length equals 14 residues. V was pared by 1 base and J by 3 bases, with 7 bases between. CDR3: CASSLVQGYNEQFF. The CDR3 nucleotides read TGTGCCAGCAGCTTAGTACAGGGCTACAATGAGCAGTTCTTC.

This clone has a single count. The J gene is TRBJ2-3, the V gene TRBV12-2; the table's D call, TRBD1, has no DNA check behind it. TRBV12-2 is flagged as a pseudogene. The CDR3 is 16 amino acids. Here the CDR3 reads CASRLAQTGGTDTQYF. The CDR3 bases are TGTGCAAGTCGCTTAGCGCAGACAGGGGGGACAGATACGCAGTATTTT.

This clone was detected a few times. This chain uses TRBV2 with TRBJ2-5; no reliable D call. CDR3 length: 14 amino acids. Trimming took 6 bases from V and 5 from J, leaving 16 bases between them. Germline CDR1 SNHLY, CDR2 FYNNEI. CDR3: CASRRPLNRETQYF. The CDR3 DNA follows: TGTGCCAGCAGGCGGCCGCTCAATCGGGAGACCCAGTACTTC.

The chain joins TRBV15 to TRBJ2-7, with D perhaps TRBD2 (7 bases). V lost 3 bases and J lost 1, with 16 bases in between. CDR3 size: 16 residues. Germline V gene lookup returns CDR1 LNHNV and CDR2 YYDKDF (reference sequence). CDR3 nucleotides: TGTGCCACCAGCAGGGGGGGGGAGAGGGGGTCCTACGAGCAGTACTTC. It codes for CATSRGGERGSYEQYF.

The rearrangement joins TRBV11-2 to TRBJ1-1; no reliable D call. In germline, CDR1 is SGHAT, CDR2 FQNNGV. The CDR3 is made up of 13 amino acids. V was pared by 5 bases and J by 8 bases, with 15 bases between. CDR3 sequence (DNA): TGTGCCAGCAGCCTCGGGCGGGCCATCGAAGCTTTCTTT. It is translated as CASSLGRAIEAFF.

DNA for the CDR3: TGCGCCAGCAGCCCCCGGCAGGGGGCGACCAATGAGCAGTTCTTC. Protein: CASSPRQGATNEQFF. V usage is TRBV5-1 and J usage is TRBJ2-1; 8 bases agree with TRBD1. The CDR3 loop spans 15 amino acids. The ends lost 4 bases at V and 6 bases at J; junction bases unmatched: 9. The germline CDR1 and CDR2 sequences are SGHRS and YFSETQ.

The chain links TRBV11-3 to TRBJ2-1, with 10 bases lining up with TRBD2. V lost 2 bases and J lost 10; bases outside the gene matches: 8. CDR1 is SGHNT, CDR2 YENEEA, per germline. The length of the CDR3 is 15 residues. CDR3 sequence reads: CASSLLAGVGNEQFF. The DNA for the CDR3 is TGTGCCAGCAGCTTACTAGCGGGAGTGGGGAACGAGCAGTTCTTC.

The genes are TRBV25-1 and TRBJ1-1, with unresolved D. CDR3 length: 15 amino acids. The V and J ends lost 6 bases and 2 bases respectively, with 16 bases between them. Germline CDR1 reads MGHDK; CDR2 reads SYGVNS. The CDR3 region is CASRTTMGLNTEAFF. In nucleotides, the CDR3 is TGTGCCAGCAGGACGACAATGGGCCTCAACACTGAAGCTTTCTTT.